The clone carrying this T cell receptor (beta chain) was seen many times. The V gene's germline CDR1 is ENHRY and CDR2 SYGVKD. The CDR3 is 14 residues long. The V end lost 0 bases, the J end lost 10 bases, and 16 bases lay between the germline ends. The data originate from a study of early T cells in non-severe SARS-CoV-2 infection. Study information: The authors sequenced bulk RNA from unsorted whole blood, leaving chains unpaired.

Each CDR3 protein gets one entry after TCRdb re-called the 5' RACE reads with MiXCR. This table has 25,000 to 35,000 distinct CDR3 sequences, 4.5% to 7% appearing once. The chain couples TRBV10-3 to TRBJ2-7; tentatively, D is TRBD1 (5 bases). The sequence was collected from an adult who was a healthcare worker with PCR-confirmed SARS-CoV-2 infection or an uninfected control (not recorded which). The sequencing sample was made of whole blood. CDR3 bases: TGTGCCATCAGTGAGTCGACCTTAGGGGAAGCTCAGTACTTC. Protein product: CAISESTLGEAQYF.